What follows is one TCR beta chain and its context. Its antigen is unidentified. This specimen comes from a study of T cells in Graves' hyperthyroidism and ophthalmopathy. Regarding the study as a whole: For ophthalmopathy, model prediction preceded onset by a median about six months.

What was amplified from RNA transcripts were TCR beta CDR3 regions. First-round RT-PCR of the TCR CDR3 relied on the HTBI primer set. TCRdb analysed the multiplex PCR reads with MiXCR anew, one entry per CDR3 protein. The repertoire holds approximately 560,000 distinct CDR3 sequences, with under 60% as singletons. CDR1 is SQVTM, CDR2 ANQGSEA, per germline. With 6 bases removed from V and 3 bases from J, the gap between germline ends came to 12 bases. The CDR3 is 12 residues long. The TCR was taken from a woman aged 18-30 years with Graves' hyperthyroidism. Sequencing was performed on peripheral blood or thyroid tissue (not recorded which). The chain joins TRBV29-1 to TRBJ2-7; weak D call: TRBD1 (6 bases). CDR3 DNA sequence: TGCAGCGTCCACCAGGGGATCTACGAGCAGTACTTC. Translated, it gives CSVHQGIYEQYF.